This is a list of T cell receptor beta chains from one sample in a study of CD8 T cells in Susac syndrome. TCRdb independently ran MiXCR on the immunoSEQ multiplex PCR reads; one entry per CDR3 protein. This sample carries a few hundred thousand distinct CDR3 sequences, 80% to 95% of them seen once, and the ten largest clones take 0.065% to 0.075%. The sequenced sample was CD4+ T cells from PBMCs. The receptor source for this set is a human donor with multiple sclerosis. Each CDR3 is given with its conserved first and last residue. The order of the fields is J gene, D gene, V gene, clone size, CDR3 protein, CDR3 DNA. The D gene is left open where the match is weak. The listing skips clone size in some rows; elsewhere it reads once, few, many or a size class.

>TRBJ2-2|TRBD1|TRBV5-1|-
CASQTGATGELFF
TGCGCCAGCCAGACAGGGGCCACCGGGGAGCTGTTTTTT
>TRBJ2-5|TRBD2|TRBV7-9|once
CASSPGRELRETQYF
TGTGCCAGCAGCCCGGGGCGGGAGCTTCGAGAGACCCAGTACTTC
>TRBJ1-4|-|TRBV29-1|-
CSVAIVGVREKLFF
TGCAGCGTCGCAATTGTCGGGGTGAGGGAAAAACTGTTTTTT
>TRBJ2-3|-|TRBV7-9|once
CASSLGGVNTDTQYF
TGTGCCAGCAGCTTAGGCGGGGTGAACACAGATACGCAGTATTTT
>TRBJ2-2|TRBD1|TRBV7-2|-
CASSPTGVTNGELFF
TGTGCCAGCAGCCCCACAGGGGTAACAAACGGGGAGCTGTTTTTT
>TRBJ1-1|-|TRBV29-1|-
CSTGGITNTEAFF
TGCAGCACGGGAGGAATAACGAACACTGAAGCTTTCTTT
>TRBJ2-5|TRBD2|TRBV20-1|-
CSATLAGGQTETQYF
TGCAGTGCCACACTAGCGGGGGGACAGACAGAGACCCAGTACTTC
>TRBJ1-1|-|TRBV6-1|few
CASSVNRNTEAFF
TGTGCCAGCAGTGTTAACAGGAACACTGAAGCTTTCTTT
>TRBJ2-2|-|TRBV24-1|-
CATSAHGGSGELFF
TGTGCCACCAGTGCCCATGGGGGATCCGGGGAGCTTTTTTTT
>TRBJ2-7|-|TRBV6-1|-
CASSENQAYEQYF
TGTGCCAGCAGTGAAAATCAGGCCTACGAGCAGTACTTC
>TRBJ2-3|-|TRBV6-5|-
CASSYGLLSTDTQYF
TGTGCCAGCAGTTACGGACTTCTTAGCACAGATACGCAGTATTTT
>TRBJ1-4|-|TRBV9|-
CASSVGQADEKLFF
TGTGCCAGCAGCGTAGGACAGGCGGATGAAAAACTGTTTTTT
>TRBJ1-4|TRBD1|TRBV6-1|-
CASKDRPRATNEKLFF
TGTGCCAGCAAGGACAGGCCTAGAGCAACTAATGAAAAACTGTTTTTT
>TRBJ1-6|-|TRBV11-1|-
CASSLERTVNSPLHF
TGTGCCAGCAGCTTAGAAAGGACAGTTAATTCACCCCTCCACTTT
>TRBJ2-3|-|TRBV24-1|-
CATSGQSTDTQYF
TGTGCCACCAGCGGACAGAGCACAGATACGCAGTATTTT
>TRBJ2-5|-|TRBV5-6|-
CASSLAGRLETQYF
TGTGCCAGCAGCTTGGCAGGGAGGTTAGAGACCCAGTACTTC
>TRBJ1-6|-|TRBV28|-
CASSLSPGESHF
TGTGCCAGCAGTTTATCCCCCGGAGAGTCGCACTTT
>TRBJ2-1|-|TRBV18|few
CASSPAGSYNEQFF
TGTGCCAGCTCACCCGCAGGCTCCTACAATGAGCAGTTCTTC
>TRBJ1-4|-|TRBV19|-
CASSIDSGIGLATNEKLFF
TGTGCCAGTAGTATAGACAGCGGGATCGGACTGGCAACTAATGAAAAACTGTTTTTT
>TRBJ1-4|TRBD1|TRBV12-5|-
CASGHHRGFNEKLFF
TGTGCTAGTGGACACCACAGGGGCTTTAATGAAAAACTGTTTTTT
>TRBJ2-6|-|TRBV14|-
CASDPRPVEVLSGANVLTF
TGTGCCAGCGACCCACGACCCGTCGAAGTCCTCTCTGGGGCCAACGTCCTGACTTTC
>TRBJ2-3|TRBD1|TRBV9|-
CASRGQKVTDTQYF
TGTGCCAGCAGGGGACAGAAAGTGACAGATACGCAGTATTTT
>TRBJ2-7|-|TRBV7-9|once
CASSPLGSREQYF
TGTGCCAGCAGCCCCCTTGGGAGTCGCGAGCAGTACTTC
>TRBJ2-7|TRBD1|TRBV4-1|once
CASSQDGTVVVEQYF
TGCGCCAGCAGCCAAGATGGGACAGTTGTGGTGGAGCAGTACTTC
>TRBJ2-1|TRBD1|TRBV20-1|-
CSASGGQVPGNEQFF
TGCAGTGCTAGTGGGGGACAGGTCCCTGGCAATGAGCAGTTCTTC
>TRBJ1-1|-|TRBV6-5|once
CASRKRQFGNTEAFF
TGTGCCAGCAGAAAGAGGCAGTTCGGGAACACTGAAGCTTTCTTT
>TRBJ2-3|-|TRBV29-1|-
CSTEGDWSTDTQYF
TGCAGCACCGAGGGGGACTGGTCCACAGATACGCAGTATTTT
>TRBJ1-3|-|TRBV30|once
CASEGLSSGNTIYF
TGTGCCTCCGAGGGACTCAGCTCTGGAAACACCATATATTTT
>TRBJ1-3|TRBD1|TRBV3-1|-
CASSQWGQGSGNTIYF
TGTGCCAGCAGTCAATGGGGACAGGGGTCGGGAAACACCATATATTTT
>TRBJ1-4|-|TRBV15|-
CATSASRIVLNEKLFF
TGTGCCACCAGCGCCTCTCGGATCGTTTTGAATGAAAAACTGTTTTTT
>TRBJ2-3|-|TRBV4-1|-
CASSQDPTMGWGTDTQYF
TGCGCCAGCAGCCAAGATCCTACAATGGGTTGGGGCACAGATACGCAGTATTTT
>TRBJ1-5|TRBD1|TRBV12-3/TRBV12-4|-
CASSPTGLPQPQHF
TGTGCCAGCAGTCCGACAGGGCTCCCCCAGCCCCAGCATTTT
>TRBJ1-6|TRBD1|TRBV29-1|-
CSVAQGGNSPLHF
TGCAGCGTTGCACAGGGGGGTAATTCACCCCTCCACTTT
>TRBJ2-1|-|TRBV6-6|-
CASSYSRGGEQFF
TGTGCCAGCAGTTACTCCCGGGGCGGTGAGCAGTTCTTC
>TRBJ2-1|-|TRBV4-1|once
CASSQDWGSAYNEQFF
TGCGCCAGCAGCCAAGATTGGGGGTCCGCTTACAATGAGCAGTTCTTC
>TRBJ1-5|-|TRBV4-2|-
CASSQVGVQPQHF
TGTGCCAGCAGCCAAGTGGGGGTCCAGCCCCAGCATTTT
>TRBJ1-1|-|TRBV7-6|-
CASSSATEAFF
TGTGCCAGCAGCTCCGCCACTGAAGCTTTCTTT
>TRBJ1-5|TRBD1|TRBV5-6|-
CASSPGTGSGSQHF
TGTGCCAGCAGCCCTGGGACAGGGAGCGGTTCCCAGCATTTT
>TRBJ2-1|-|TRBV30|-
CAWIDGGSYNEQFF
TGTGCCTGGATAGACGGCGGATCCTACAATGAGCAGTTCTTC
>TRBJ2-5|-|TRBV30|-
CAWSVGTQYF
TGTGCCTGGAGTGTTGGAACACAGTACTTC
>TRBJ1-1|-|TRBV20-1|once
CSANPRQTEAFF
TGCAGTGCTAACCCTCGACAGACTGAAGCTTTCTTT
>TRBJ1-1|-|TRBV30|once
CAWSVRTSPMVSEAFF
TGTGCCTGGAGTGTCCGTACCAGCCCCATGGTTTCTGAAGCTTTCTTT
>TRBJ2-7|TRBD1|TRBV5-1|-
CASSLQGGLTYEQYF
TGCGCCAGCAGCTTACAAGGGGGCCTTACCTACGAGCAGTACTTC